This TCR beta chain was observed in a study of blood T cell repertoires in COVID-19. The CDR3 has 16 residues. The germline gives CDR1 SGHDN, CDR2 FVKESK. Trimming cost V 0 bases and J 2 bases; bases outside gene matches: 4. Sequencing used immunoSEQ multiplex PCR; TCRdb keeps in-frame clones, though not all of them. The sample yields hundreds of thousands of clones, about 89% seen once. This TCR derives from a woman in her twenties or thirties with acute or convalescent COVID-19. Sequencing was performed on peripheral blood. The J gene is TRBJ2-1, the V gene TRBV14, with TRBD1 matching 7 bases. This CDR3 is CASSQEGTGAYNEQFF. The CDR3 coding sequence is TGTGCCAGCAGCCAAGAAGGAACAGGGGCCTACAATGAGCAGTTCTTC.